Below are 11 T cell receptor beta chains sequenced from a single sample in a study of cytomegalovirus exposure and HLA in healthy donors. Researchers ran the PCR with 60 Vbeta and 13 Jbeta primers. Generated by immunoSEQ multiplex PCR, the TCRdb table keeps only in-frame clones and is missing some. The sample lists over 120,000 clones; 82% were seen once. Source material: PBMCs. These receptors all stem from a man younger than 40 in good health and CMV-seropositive.

The CDR3 reads CASSSDRAQGNQPQHF. CDR3 in DNA: TGTGCCAGCAGTTCGGACAGGGCTCAGGGCAATCAGCCCCAGCATTTT. The chain recombines TRBV27 with TRBJ1-5, with 8 bases that match TRBD1. V lost 4 bases and J lost 2; bases outside the gene matches: 7. Germline CDR1 and CDR2: MNHEY and SMNVEV (reference sequence). The CDR3 has 16 amino acids.

The V gene is TRBV6-1, the J gene TRBJ1-5; D is uncertain. This CDR3 is built from 14 residues. Germline assignment: CDR1 MNHNS and CDR2 SASEGT. Between the trimmed V and J ends, which lost 7 bases and 6 bases, there was a span of 16 bases. CDR3 sequence: CASTSYGDGQPQHF. The CDR3 DNA is TGTGCCAGCACTTCATACGGTGATGGTCAGCCCCAGCATTTT.

The genes are TRBV19 and TRBJ2-7; TRBD1 aligns across 10 bases. V lost 2 bases, J lost 3 bases, and 4 bases stayed unmatched. Germline CDR1 is LNHDA and CDR2 is SQIVND (reference sequence). The CDR3 is made up of 15 amino acids. DNA of the CDR3: TGTGCCAGTAGTATACCGGGACAGGGGTTCTACGAGCAGTACTTC. This translates into CASSIPGQGFYEQYF. The full variable domain, its missing parts supplied by reference TRBV19 and TRBJ2-7, is DGGITQSPKYLFRKEGQNVTLSCEQNLNHDAMYWYRQDPGQGLRLIYYSQIVNDFQKGDIAEGYSVSREKKESFPLTVTSAQKNPTAFYLCASSIPGQGFYEQYFGPGTRLTVT.

The V gene is TRBV6-1, the J gene TRBJ2-7; 8 bases fit TRBD1. Losses at the gene ends were 4 bases for V and 1 base for J; bases not matched to a gene: 9. The CDR3 is 16 residues long. CDR1 is MNHNS and CDR2 is SASEGT in the germline V gene. The CDR3, as DNA: TGTGCCAGCAGTGCATTCCAGGGGGCGACTTCCTACGAGCAGTACTTC. Translated: CASSAFQGATSYEQYF.

The gene calls are TRBV2 and TRBJ2-7; 10 nucleotides agree with TRBD2. CDR3 size: 14 residues. V lost 6 bases, J lost 4 bases, and 6 bases stayed unmatched. Germline V gives CDR1 SNHLY, CDR2 FYNNEI. DNA for the CDR3: TGTGCCAGCAGGGACAGCGGGAGGGCTTACGAGCAGTACTTC. This translates into CASRDSGRAYEQYF.

The chain recombines TRBV18 with TRBJ2-1; TRBD1 aligns across 8 bases. Trimming at V came to 4 bases and at J to 5 bases, leaving 4 bases not matched to a gene. The V gene's germline CDR1 is KGHSH and CDR2 LQKENI. This CDR3 is 14 amino acids long. CDR3 residues: CASSLTDRDNEQFF. DNA for the CDR3: TGTGCCAGCTCACTAACGGACAGGGACAATGAGCAGTTCTTC.

This clone was observed a handful of times. The chain recombines TRBV27 with TRBJ2-7; 16 bases line up with TRBD2. CDR1 and CDR2 (germline): MNHEY, SMNVEV (reference sequence). This CDR3 has 17 residues. V gave up 6 bases and J gave up 5 bases; unmatched junction bases: 10. The CDR3 here is CASSSGTSGRGVDEQYF. The CDR3 DNA reads TGTGCCAGCAGCTCCGGGACTAGCGGGAGGGGGGTCGACGAGCAGTACTTC.

This chain links TRBV25-1 with TRBJ2-7; 7 positions agree with TRBD2. V shed 2 bases and J 2 bases; nucleotides not matched to a gene: 3. This CDR3 contains 14 residues. The germline CDR1 and CDR2 sequences are MGHDK and SYGVNS. CDR3 loop: CASSEAGLAYEQYF. The DNA for the CDR3 is TGTGCCAGCAGTGAAGCCGGACTAGCCTACGAGCAGTACTTC.

V gene TRBV7-9 combines with J gene TRBJ2-7, with 7 bases lining up with TRBD1. Germline trimming cut 2 bases from V and 2 bases from J; bases unmatched to any gene: 3. CDR3 length: 14 residues. CDR1 SEHNR and CDR2 FQNEAQ come from the germline V gene (reference sequence). CDR3 region: CASSLTGATYEQYF. CDR3 bases: TGTGCCAGCAGCTTAACAGGGGCCACCTACGAGCAGTACTTC.

The V and J genes are TRBV27 and TRBJ2-1, with D possibly being TRBD2 (6 bases). The V and J ends lost 3 bases and 4 bases respectively, with 10 bases between them. The CDR3 is 14 amino acids. Germline CDR1 reads MNHEY; CDR2 reads SMNVEV (reference sequence). In DNA form, the CDR3 reads TGTGCCAGCAGTTTTGTAGCGGCTTACAATGAGCAGTTCTTC. It specifies CASSFVAAYNEQFF.

The gene calls are TRBV11-2 and TRBJ1-6, with 9 bases lining up with TRBD1. The germline gives CDR1 SGHAT, CDR2 FQNNGV. J gave up 8 bases and V 8 bases, and 16 bases lay outside the gene matches. The CDR3 has 17 residues. The CDR3 is CASRWAGTGSGDSPLHF. The CDR3 DNA reads as TGTGCCAGCCGATGGGCCGGGACAGGGTCAGGGGATTCACCCCTCCACTTT.